One and the same sample provided the 20 T cell receptor beta chains below, sequenced in a study of PD-1 blockade in classical Hodgkin lymphoma. Brentuximab vedotin exposure varied among the patients, all of whom had relapsed after autologous stem cell transplantation. Clones were sequenced by immunoSEQ multiplex PCR, and TCRdb holds only the in-frame ones, with some missing. This table has 70,000 or so clones, over 70% appearing once. Sequencing was performed on peripheral blood mononuclear cells (PBMCs), taken before the second cycle of nivolumab. Receptor source: a human donor with classical Hodgkin lymphoma.

The chain is built from TRBV19 and TRBJ1-5; no clear D. Germline CDR1 LNHDA, CDR2 SQIVND (reference sequence). This CDR3 has 13 residues. V was pared by 5 bases and J by 15 bases, with 20 bases between. In DNA, the CDR3 is TGTGCCAGTAGTCTCGACGGCGTGACGGCTAGGCATTTT. It translates to CASSLDGVTARHF.

With respect to this clone: In the same sample, other DNA sequences code for this CDR3. In DNA, the CDR3 is TGCGCCAGCAGCCCTGGGGGGGACTATGGCTACACCTTC. This encodes CASSPGGDYGYTF. The chain combines TRBV5-1 with TRBJ1-2; D is perhaps TRBD1 (5 bases). Trimming left V 4 bases short and J 3 bases short, with 10 bases between. This CDR3 spans 13 amino acids. Germline CDR1 SGHRS, CDR2 YFSETQ. The complete variable domain, with remaining parts taken from reference TRBV5-1 and TRBJ1-2, reads KAGVTQTPRYLIKTRGQQVTLSCSPISGHRSVSWYQQTPGQGLQFLFEYFSETQRNKGNFPGRFSGRQFSNSRSEMNVSTLELGDSALYLCASSPGGDYGYTFGSGTRLTVV.

This chain uses TRBV29-1 with TRBJ2-2; D remains ambiguous. From germline, CDR1 is SQVTM and CDR2 ANQGSEA. The V end was cut by 4 bases, the J end by 5 bases, with 5 bases between. The CDR3 runs to 11 residues. This CDR3 reads CSVARTGELFF. The CDR3 nucleotides are TGCAGCGTTGCGCGGACCGGGGAGCTGTTTTTT.

The rearrangement joins TRBV10-1 to TRBJ1-1, with D uncertain. Trimming shortened V by 5 bases and J by 1 base, and 8 bases separated the two germline ends. The CDR3 loop spans 13 amino acids. Germline CDR1 is WNHNN and CDR2 is SYGVQD (reference sequence). DNA of the CDR3: TGCGCCAGCAGTCCTCAACAGAACACTGAAGCTTTCTTT. This encodes CASSPQQNTEAFF.

This clone was seen only a few times. The rearrangement uses TRBV6-6 and TRBJ1-5, with TRBD1 as a possible D gene (5 bases). Germline V gene sequence: CDR1 MNHNY, CDR2 SVGAGI (reference sequence). The CDR3 is made up of 15 amino acids. Deletions cut 6 bases from V and 2 bases from J, with 14 bases between. CDR3 DNA: TGTGCCAGCAGCGCCCTAGGGGCTGGCAATCAGCCCCAGCATTTT. Amino acids: CASSALGAGNQPQHF.

The V gene is TRBV5-1, the J gene TRBJ2-3; D may be TRBD1 (5 bases). The CDR3 covers 14 residues. V lost 4 bases and J 2 bases, leaving 11 bases between the germline ends. Germline lookup yields CDR1 SGHRS and CDR2 YFSETQ. The DNA of the CDR3 is TGCGCCAGCAGCGGGGCAGTCTCCACAGATACGCAGTATTTT. Protein product: CASSGAVSTDTQYF.

A few counts support this clone. V is TRBV11-2 and J is TRBJ1-5, with D unresolved. V was pared by 2 bases and J by 3 bases, with 8 bases between. The CDR3 extends over 14 amino acids. Germline CDR1 and CDR2: SGHAT and FQNNGV. CDR3 sequence reads: CASSLSGINQPQHF. For the CDR3, the DNA is TGTGCCAGCAGCTTATCAGGAATCAATCAGCCCCAGCATTTT.

This clone has more than one count but fewer than ten. The chain carries TRBV28 and TRBJ2-1; 8 bases line up with TRBD1. The V gene end was trimmed by 4 bases and the J gene end by 4 bases; junction bases not matched to a gene: 0. Germline CDR1 and CDR2: MDHEN and SYDVKM. The CDR3 is made up of 13 amino acids. CDR3 in amino acids: CASSWTGYNEQFF. The CDR3 DNA is TGTGCCAGCAGTTGGACAGGGTACAATGAGCAGTTCTTC.

This clone came up once. This same CDR3 is encoded by further DNA sequences in the sample. The CDR3 region has the DNA TGCGCCAGCAGCTCGGGGCGGCAGGGGAACACTGAAGCTTTCTTT. Translation gives CASSSGRQGNTEAFF. The genes are TRBV5-1 and TRBJ1-1, with D maybe TRBD1 (5 bases). V dropped 3 bases and J dropped 1 base, with 13 bases sitting between them. The CDR3 has 15 residues. Germline V gives CDR1 SGHRS, CDR2 YFSETQ. Full variable domain (rest looked up from reference TRBV5-1 and TRBJ1-1): KAGVTQTPRYLIKTRGQQVTLSCSPISGHRSVSWYQQTPGQGLQFLFEYFSETQRNKGNFPGRFSGRQFSNSRSEMNVSTLELGDSALYLCASSSGRQGNTEAFFGQGTRLTVV.

This chain links TRBV12-5 with TRBJ2-7, with TRBD2 as a possible D gene (5 bases). V lost 0 bases to trimming and J lost 7 bases, with 13 bases between them. The germline V gene encodes CDR1 LGHNT and CDR2 FRNRAP. CDR3 length: 14 residues. The CDR3 DNA reads as TGTGCTAGTGGTTTGGTACGGGGTCTTGGGGAGCAGTACTTC. This encodes CASGLVRGLGEQYF.

This chain uses TRBV9 with TRBJ1-6; maybe TRBD1 (5 bases). This CDR3 is 14 amino acids long. V was clipped by 3 bases and J by 10 bases, with 14 bases between them. Per germline, CDR1 SGDLS and CDR2 YYNGEE. The DNA for the CDR3 is TGTGCCAGCAGCGGGGGGGGTGGAAGCTCACCCCTCCACTTT. It is translated as CASSGGGGSSPLHF.

The chain couples TRBV6-5 to TRBJ2-1, with 14 nucleotides matching TRBD2. Germline V gene sequence: CDR1 MNHEY, CDR2 SVGAGI. V was pared by 7 bases and J by 8 bases, with 7 bases of the junction left unmatched. This CDR3 comprises 15 residues. CDR3 coding DNA: TGTGCCAGCACCACGGGGACTAGCGGGGGCGATGAGCAGTTCTTC. Translating gives CASTTGTSGGDEQFF.

This rearrangement joins TRBV6-5 to TRBJ1-6; D remains unclear. The CDR3 sequence is 11 residues long. Trimming removed 8 bases at V and 6 bases at J, with 5 bases between. Germline CDR1 and CDR2: MNHEY and SVGAGI. The CDR3 region is CASGLNSPLHF. CDR3 bases: TGTGCCAGCGGTCTTAATTCACCCCTCCACTTT.

The V gene is TRBV6-6, the J gene TRBJ2-7; the match to TRBD1 covers 8 bases. V trimming: 2 bases; J trimming: 2 bases; junction bases outside the gene matches: 5. The germline CDR1 and CDR2 sequences are MNHNY and SVGAGI (reference sequence). This CDR3 contains 15 residues. CDR3 in amino acids: CASSYGQGATYEQYF. CDR3 in DNA: TGTGCCAGCAGTTACGGGCAGGGGGCGACCTACGAGCAGTACTTC.

The sample holds a few counts of this clone. This sequence joins TRBV6-6 and TRBJ2-2, with D unclear. The ends were cut back, 6 bases at V and 5 bases at J, with 10 bases in the middle. CDR1 MNHNY and CDR2 SVGAGI come from the germline V gene (reference sequence). This CDR3 region has 13 residues. Here the CDR3 reads CASSPRRTGELFF. The CDR3 nucleotides are TGTGCCAGCAGCCCCCGGAGAACCGGGGAGCTGTTTTTT.

The chain combines TRBV7-3 with TRBJ2-2, with D perhaps matching TRBD1 (6 bases). From germline, CDR1 is SGHTA and CDR2 FQGTGA. Trimming shortened V by 1 base and J by 5 bases, and 8 bases separated the two germline ends. The CDR3 totals 14 residues. CDR3 sequence reads: CASSLSQGTGELFF. In nucleotides, the CDR3 is TGTGCCAGCAGCTTAAGTCAGGGGACCGGGGAGCTGTTTTTT.

The chain combines TRBV29-1 with TRBJ1-5; D ambiguous. The CDR3 sequence is 13 residues long. V dropped 4 bases and J dropped 0 bases, with 7 bases sitting between them. Germline CDR1 SQVTM, CDR2 ANQGSEA. CDR3 in amino acids: CSVAKDSNQPQHF. The CDR3 DNA reads TGCAGCGTTGCAAAGGATAGCAATCAGCCCCAGCATTTT. The whole variable domain, filled in from reference TRBV29-1 and TRBJ1-5, reads SAVISQKPSRDICQRGTSLTIQCQVDSQVTMMFWYRQQPGQSLTLIATANQGSEATYESGFVIDKFPISRPNLTFSTLTVSNMSPEDSSIYLCSVAKDSNQPQHFGDGTRLSIL.

This sequence joins TRBV21-1 and TRBJ1-4. TRBV21-1 represents a pseudogene. The CDR3 runs 15 residues. The CDR3 sequence: CASRPWDSRGEKLFF. In nucleotides, the CDR3 is TGTGCCAGCAGGCCCTGGGACTCAAGGGGGGAAAAACTGTTTTTT.

This clone was detected only a few times. The J gene is TRBJ2-7, the V gene TRBV7-3; 7 bases match TRBD2. CDR3 size: 14 residues. V lost 4 bases, J lost 0 bases, and 3 bases stayed unmatched. Germline V gives CDR1 SGHTA, CDR2 FQGTGA. CDR3: CASSSGGSSYEQYF. The CDR3 DNA follows: TGTGCCAGCAGCTCCGGCGGGAGCTCCTACGAGCAGTACTTC.

V and J are TRBV30 and TRBJ1-1; D uncertain. The germline V and J ends were trimmed by 8 bases and 2 bases, with 12 bases remaining between them. This CDR3 is 12 amino acids long. Germline V lookup: CDR1 GTSNPN, CDR2 SVGIG (reference sequence). The CDR3 DNA reads as TGTGCCGGTGATCCGGCAAACACTGAAGCTTTCTTT. Translation gives CAGDPANTEAFF. Variable domain in full (rest from reference TRBV30 and TRBJ1-1): SQTIHQWPATLVQPVGSPLSLECTVEGTSNPNLYWYRQAAGRGLQLLFYSVGIGQISSEVPQNLSASRPQDRQFILSSKKLLLSDSGFYLCAGDPANTEAFFGQGTRLTVV.